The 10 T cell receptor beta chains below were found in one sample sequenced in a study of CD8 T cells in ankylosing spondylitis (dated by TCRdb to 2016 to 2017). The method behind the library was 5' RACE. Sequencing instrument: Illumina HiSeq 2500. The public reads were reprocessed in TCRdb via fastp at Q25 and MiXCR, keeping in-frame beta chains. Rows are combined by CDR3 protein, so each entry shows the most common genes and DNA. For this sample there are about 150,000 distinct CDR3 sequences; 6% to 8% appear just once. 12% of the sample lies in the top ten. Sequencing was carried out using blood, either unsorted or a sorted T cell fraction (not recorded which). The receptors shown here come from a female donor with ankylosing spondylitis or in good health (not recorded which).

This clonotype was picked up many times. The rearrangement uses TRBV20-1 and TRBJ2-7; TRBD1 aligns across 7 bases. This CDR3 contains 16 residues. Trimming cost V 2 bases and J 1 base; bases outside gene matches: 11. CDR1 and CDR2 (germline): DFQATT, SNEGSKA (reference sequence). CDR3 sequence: CSARPIQGSGSYEQYF. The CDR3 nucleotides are TGCAGTGCTAGACCCATACAGGGGAGTGGTTCCTACGAGCAGTACTTC.

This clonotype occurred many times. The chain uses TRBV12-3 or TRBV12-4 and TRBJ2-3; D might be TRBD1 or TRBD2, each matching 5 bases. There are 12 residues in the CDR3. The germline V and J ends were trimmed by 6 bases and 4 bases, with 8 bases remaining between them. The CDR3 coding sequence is TGTGCCAGCAGCGGGACCTCAGATACGCAGTATTTT. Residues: CASSGTSDTQYF.

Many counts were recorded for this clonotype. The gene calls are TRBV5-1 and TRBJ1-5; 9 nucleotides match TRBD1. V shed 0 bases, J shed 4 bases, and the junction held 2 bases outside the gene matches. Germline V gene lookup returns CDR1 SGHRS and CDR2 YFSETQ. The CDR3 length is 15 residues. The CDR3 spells CASSLGGTGNQPQHF. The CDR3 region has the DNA TGCGCCAGCAGCTTGGGGGGGACAGGGAATCAGCCCCAGCATTTT.

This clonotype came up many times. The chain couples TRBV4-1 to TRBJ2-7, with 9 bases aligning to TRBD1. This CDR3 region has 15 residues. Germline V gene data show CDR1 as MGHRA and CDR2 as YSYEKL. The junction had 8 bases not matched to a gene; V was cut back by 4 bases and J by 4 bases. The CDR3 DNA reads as TGCGCCAGCAGCCCCAAGGGACAGGGCCTTTACGAGCAGTACTTC. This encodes CASSPKGQGLYEQYF.

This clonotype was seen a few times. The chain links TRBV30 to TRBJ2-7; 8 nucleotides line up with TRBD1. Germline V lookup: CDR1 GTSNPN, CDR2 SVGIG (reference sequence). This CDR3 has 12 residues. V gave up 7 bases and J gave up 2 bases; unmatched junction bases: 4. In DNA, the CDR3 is TGTGCCTTGGACAGGGCGGCCTACGAGCAGTACTTC. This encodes CALDRAAYEQYF.

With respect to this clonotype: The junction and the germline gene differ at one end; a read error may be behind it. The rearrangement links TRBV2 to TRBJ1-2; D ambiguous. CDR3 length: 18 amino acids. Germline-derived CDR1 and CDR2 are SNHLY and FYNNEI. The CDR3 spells CTSSLSGSPRSYRYGYTF. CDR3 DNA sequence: TGTACCAGCAGTTTGAGTGGGTCGCCCCGATCTTACCGCTATGGCTACACCTTC.

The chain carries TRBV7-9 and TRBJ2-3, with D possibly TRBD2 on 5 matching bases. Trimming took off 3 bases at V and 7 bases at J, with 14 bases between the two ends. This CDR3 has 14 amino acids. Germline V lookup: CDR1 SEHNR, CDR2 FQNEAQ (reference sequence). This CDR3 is CASSFLGGQHTQYF. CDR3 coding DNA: TGTGCCAGCAGCTTCCTCGGAGGCCAGCATACGCAGTATTTT.

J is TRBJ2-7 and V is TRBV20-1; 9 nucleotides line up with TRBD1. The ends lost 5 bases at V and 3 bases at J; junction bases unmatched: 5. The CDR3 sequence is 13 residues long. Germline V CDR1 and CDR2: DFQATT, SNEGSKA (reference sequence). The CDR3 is CSARTGADYEQYF. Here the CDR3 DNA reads TGCAGTGCTCGGACAGGGGCGGACTACGAGCAGTACTTC.

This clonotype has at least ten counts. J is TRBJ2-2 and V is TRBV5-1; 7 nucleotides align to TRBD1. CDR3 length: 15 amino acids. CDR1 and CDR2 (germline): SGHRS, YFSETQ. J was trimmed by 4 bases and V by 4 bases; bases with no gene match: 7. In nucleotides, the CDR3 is TGCGCCAGCAGCCCACCCCGGGACAGCACCGGGGAGCTGTTTTTT. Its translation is CASSPPRDSTGELFF.

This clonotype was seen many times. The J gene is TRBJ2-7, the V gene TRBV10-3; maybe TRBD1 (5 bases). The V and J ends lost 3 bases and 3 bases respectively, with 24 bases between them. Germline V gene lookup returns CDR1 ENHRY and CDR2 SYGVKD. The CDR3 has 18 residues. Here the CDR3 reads CAISDGRATDLGSYEQYF. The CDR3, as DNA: TGTGCCATCAGTGACGGCAGGGCCACCGATTTGGGTAGCTACGAGCAGTACTTC.